Following are 17 T cell receptor beta chains from one sample sequenced in a study of blood T cell repertoires in COVID-19. The repertoire was sequenced with immunoSEQ multiplex PCR; TCRdb's copy has only in-frame clones and lacks some. The sample holds tens of thousands of clones, 80% to 95% seen once. What was sequenced was peripheral blood. Receptors originate from a man aged 18-30 years with COVID-19, enrolled during active disease.

The gene calls are TRBV18 and TRBJ1-5; D call uncertain. The CDR3 spans 16 residues. Trimming removed 3 bases at V and 2 bases at J, with 14 bases between. Germline V gives CDR1 KGHSH, CDR2 LQKENI. The CDR3 nucleotides are TGTGCCAGCTCACCCCAGGCTGGCAATCGCAATCAGCCCCAGCATTTT. Residues: CASSPQAGNRNQPQHF.

This chain uses TRBV5-6 with TRBJ1-5; TRBD1 matches at 10 bases. This CDR3 comprises 14 residues. Trimming at V came to 3 bases and at J to 4 bases, leaving 1 base not matched to a gene. Germline V lookup: CDR1 SGHDT, CDR2 YYEEEE. This chain's CDR3 is CASSWGQGNQPQHF. Here the CDR3 DNA reads TGTGCCAGCAGCTGGGGACAGGGGAATCAGCCCCAGCATTTT. The whole variable domain, filled in from reference TRBV5-6 and TRBJ1-5, reads DAGVTQSPTHLIKTRGQQVTLRCSPKSGHDTVSWYQQALGQGPQFIFQYYEEEERQRGNFPDRFSGHQFPNYSSELNVNALLLGDSALYLCASSWGQGNQPQHFGDGTRLSIL.

The V gene is TRBV5-1, the J gene TRBJ1-1, with D maybe TRBD1 (5 bases). Deletions cut 4 bases from V and 0 bases from J, with 13 bases between. Germline V CDR1 and CDR2: SGHRS, YFSETQ. This CDR3 has 15 amino acids. The CDR3, as DNA: TGCGCCAGCAGCCCCGGTGCGGGGGTGAACACTGAAGCTTTCTTT. Encoded protein: CASSPGAGVNTEAFF.

The rearrangement uses TRBV5-1 and TRBJ2-5; D might be TRBD1 (5 bases). Germline V lookup: CDR1 SGHRS, CDR2 YFSETQ. The V end was cut by 2 bases, the J end by 4 bases, with 12 bases between. This CDR3 spans 14 amino acids. The CDR3 DNA reads as TGCGCCAGCAGCTTCGTGGGGCCCCCAGAGACCCAGTACTTC. Its protein product is CASSFVGPPETQYF.

The chain employs TRBV4-3 and TRBJ2-1; perhaps TRBD1 as D (6 bases). Trimming took 4 bases from V and 5 from J, leaving 9 bases between them. Germline assignment: CDR1 LGHNA and CDR2 YSLEER. This CDR3 region has 13 residues. As DNA, the CDR3 is TGCGCCAGCAGCCGGGGACAAAACAATGAGCAGTTCTTC. Protein product: CASSRGQNNEQFF.

The CDR3 is CASSSNRGSGTEAFF. In DNA, the CDR3 is TGTGCCAGCAGCTCTAACAGGGGTTCCGGCACTGAAGCTTTCTTT. The J gene is TRBJ1-1, the V gene TRBV7-9; TRBD1 agrees at 7 bases. V was clipped by 4 bases and J by 4 bases; unmatched bases: 9. The CDR3 has 15 residues. Germline CDR1 and CDR2: SEHNR and FQNEAQ (reference sequence).

The rearrangement joins TRBV21-1 to TRBJ2-1; the table calls TRBD2, which could not be checked here. TRBV21-1 has pseudogene status. The CDR3 extends over 14 amino acids. The CDR3: CASSVTSGSNEQFF. CDR3 coding DNA: TGTGCCAGCAGCGTCACTAGCGGGAGTAATGAGCAGTTCTTC.

The chain couples TRBV4-3 to TRBJ1-2; no definite D call. CDR1 and CDR2 from the germline V gene are LGHNA and YSLEER. V was shortened by 3 bases and J by 7 bases, with 21 bases between the two germline ends. CDR3 size: 16 residues. For the CDR3, the DNA is TGCGCCAGCAGCCACGGCCGGAGGAAAAGTCATCGTGGCTACACCTTC. Protein: CASSHGRRKSHRGYTF.

The rearrangement uses TRBV30 and TRBJ1-1; TRBD1 might be the D (6 bases). CDR1 and CDR2 (germline): GTSNPN, SVGIG (reference sequence). Trimming removed 8 bases at V and 0 bases at J, with 16 bases between. This CDR3 region has 14 residues. The CDR3 coding sequence is TGTGCCCGCGGACAGTTGAGCTTGAACACTGAAGCTTTCTTT. This codes for CARGQLSLNTEAFF.

The chain recombines TRBV9 with TRBJ1-1; 7 bases map to TRBD1. V shed 7 bases, J shed 3 bases, and the junction held 6 bases outside the gene matches. The CDR3 covers 13 residues. Germline CDR1 is SGDLS and CDR2 is YYNGEE. In DNA, the CDR3 is TGTGCCAGCGGCGGGACAGCCTACACTGAAGCTTTCTTT. Translated, it gives CASGGTAYTEAFF.

The chain uses TRBV21-1 and TRBJ2-2; the DNA was not used to check the table's D call, TRBD2. TRBV21-1 is flagged as a pseudogene. The CDR3 loop spans 16 amino acids. The CDR3 loop is CASVLAGGPGTGELFF. In DNA form, the CDR3 reads TGTGCCAGCGTACTAGCGGGAGGGCCCGGCACCGGGGAGCTGTTTTTT.

This sequence joins TRBV10-2 and TRBJ2-7; the match to TRBD2 covers 7 bases. Germline loops: CDR1 WSHSY, CDR2 SAAADI. J gave up 2 bases and V 7 bases, and 2 bases lay outside the gene matches. CDR3 length: 12 amino acids. In DNA, the CDR3 is TGCGCCAGCACTAGCGGCCCCTACGAGCAGTACTTC. As protein: CASTSGPYEQYF.

The chain recombines TRBV7-9 with TRBJ1-1; 7 positions agree with TRBD1. The junction had 16 bases not matched to a gene; V was cut back by 5 bases and J by 4 bases. The V gene's germline CDR1 is SEHNR and CDR2 FQNEAQ (reference sequence). The CDR3 is 17 amino acids. CDR3 sequence: CASSPGGYRDVSTEAFF. CDR3 nucleotides: TGTGCCAGCAGCCCAGGGGGGTACAGGGATGTCAGCACTGAAGCTTTCTTT.

The gene calls are TRBV27 and TRBJ2-2, with 8 bases aligning to TRBD2. Germline CDR1 and CDR2: MNHEY and SMNVEV (reference sequence). The CDR3 totals 14 residues. V lost 7 bases and J lost 6; bases outside the gene matches: 7. DNA of the CDR3: TGTGCCAGCAAACCCCTCGGGGGGGCCGGGGAGCTGTTTTTT. It encodes CASKPLGGAGELFF.

About this clone itself: This same CDR3 is encoded by further DNA sequences in the sample. The V gene is TRBV27, the J gene TRBJ2-1, with D hard to call. Trimming stripped 6 bases from V and 9 bases from J, with 12 bases between. Looked up from germline, CDR1 is MNHEY and CDR2 is SMNVEV (reference sequence). CDR3 size: 12 residues. CDR3 sequence reads: CASSFSGSEQFF. The CDR3 DNA follows: TGTGCCAGCAGCTTCTCGGGTAGTGAGCAGTTCTTC.

The V gene is TRBV28, the J gene TRBJ1-2; no clear D gene. In germline, CDR1 is MDHEN, CDR2 SYDVKM. Trimming cost V 6 bases and J 2 bases, with 16 bases left between them. The CDR3 is 15 amino acids. In nucleotides, the CDR3 is TGTGCCAGCAGGGAGGACGGAAGACGGAACTATGGCTACACCTTC. Translating gives CASREDGRRNYGYTF.

A word on this clone: One end of the junction does not line up with germline, which may come from a read error. This chain links TRBV10-3 with TRBJ1-4; maybe TRBD1 (5 bases). CDR1 is ENHRY, CDR2 SYGVKD, per germline. This CDR3 has 13 residues. The CDR3 coding sequence is TGTGCCATCAGGCAGACAGAGAGAGAAAAACTGCTTTTT. Its protein product is CAIRQTEREKLLF.